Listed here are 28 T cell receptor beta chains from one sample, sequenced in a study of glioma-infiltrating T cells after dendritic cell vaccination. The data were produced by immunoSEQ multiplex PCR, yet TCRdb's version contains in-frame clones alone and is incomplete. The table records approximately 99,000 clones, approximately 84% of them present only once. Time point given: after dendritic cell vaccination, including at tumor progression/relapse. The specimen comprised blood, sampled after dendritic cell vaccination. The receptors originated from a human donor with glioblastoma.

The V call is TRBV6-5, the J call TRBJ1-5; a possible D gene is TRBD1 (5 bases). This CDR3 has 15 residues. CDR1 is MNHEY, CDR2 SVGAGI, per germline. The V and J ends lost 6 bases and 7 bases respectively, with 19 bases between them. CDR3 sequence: CASSSREGPPQPQHF. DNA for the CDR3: TGTGCCAGCAGCTCCAGGGAGGGCCCGCCCCAGCCCCAGCATTTT.

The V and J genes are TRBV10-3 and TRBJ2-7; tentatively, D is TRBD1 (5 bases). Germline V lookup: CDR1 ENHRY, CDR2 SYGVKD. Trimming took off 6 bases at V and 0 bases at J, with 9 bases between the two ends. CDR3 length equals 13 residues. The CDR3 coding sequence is TGTGCCATCAGGGACACAGTCTCCTACGAGCAGTACTTC. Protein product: CAIRDTVSYEQYF.

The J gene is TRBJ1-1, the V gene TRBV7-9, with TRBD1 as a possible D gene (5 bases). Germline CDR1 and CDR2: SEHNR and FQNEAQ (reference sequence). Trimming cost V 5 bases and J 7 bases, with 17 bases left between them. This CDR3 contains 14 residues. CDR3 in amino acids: CASSKTTGGGEAFF. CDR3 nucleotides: TGTGCCAGCAGCAAAACGACGGGGGGGGGTGAAGCTTTCTTT.

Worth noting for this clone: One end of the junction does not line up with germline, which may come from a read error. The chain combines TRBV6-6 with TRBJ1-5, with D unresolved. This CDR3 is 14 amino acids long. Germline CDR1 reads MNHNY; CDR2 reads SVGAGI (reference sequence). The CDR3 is CASTYRDSNQPQHF. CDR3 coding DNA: TGTGCCAGCACTTACCGGGATAGCAATCAGCCCCAGCATTTT.

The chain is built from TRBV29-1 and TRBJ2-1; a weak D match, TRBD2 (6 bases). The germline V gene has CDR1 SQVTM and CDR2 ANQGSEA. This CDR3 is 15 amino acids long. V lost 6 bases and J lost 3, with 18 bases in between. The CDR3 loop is CSVVGPLGGYNEQFF. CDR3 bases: TGCAGCGTGGTCGGGCCTTTGGGGGGCTACAATGAGCAGTTCTTC.

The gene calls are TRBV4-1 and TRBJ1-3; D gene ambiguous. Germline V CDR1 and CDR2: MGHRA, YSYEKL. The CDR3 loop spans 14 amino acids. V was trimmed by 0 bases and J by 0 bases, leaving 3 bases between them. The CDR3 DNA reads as TGCGCCAGCAGCCAAGACAGCTCTGGAAACACCATATATTTT. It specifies CASSQDSSGNTIYF.

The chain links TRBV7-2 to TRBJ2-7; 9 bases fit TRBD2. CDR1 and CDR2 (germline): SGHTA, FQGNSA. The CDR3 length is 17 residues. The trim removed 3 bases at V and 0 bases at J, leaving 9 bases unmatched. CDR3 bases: TGTGCCAGCAGCTTCATGACTAGCGGTTTTCTCTCCTACGAGCAGTACTTC. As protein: CASSFMTSGFLSYEQYF.

CDR3 in amino acids: CASSPHRTSQPADTQYF. In nucleotides, the CDR3 is TGTGCCAGCAGTCCCCATCGAACTAGCCAGCCGGCAGATACGCAGTATTTT. The rearrangement joins TRBV27 to TRBJ2-3; perhaps TRBD2 as D (6 bases). The V gene's germline CDR1 is MNHEY and CDR2 SMNVEV (reference sequence). The V end lost 5 bases, the J end lost 4 bases, and 22 bases lay between the germline ends. The CDR3 contains 17 residues.

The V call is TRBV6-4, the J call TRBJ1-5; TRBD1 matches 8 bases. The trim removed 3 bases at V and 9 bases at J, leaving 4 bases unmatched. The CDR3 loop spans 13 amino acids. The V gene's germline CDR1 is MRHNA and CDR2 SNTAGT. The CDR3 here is CASSEQGEGPQHF. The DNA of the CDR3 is TGTGCCAGCAGTGAACAGGGGGAAGGGCCCCAGCATTTT.

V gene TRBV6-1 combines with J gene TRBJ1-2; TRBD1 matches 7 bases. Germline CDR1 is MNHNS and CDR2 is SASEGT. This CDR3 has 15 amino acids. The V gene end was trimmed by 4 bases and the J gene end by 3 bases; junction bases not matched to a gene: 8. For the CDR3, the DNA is TGTGCCAGCAGTGCCCCTGAGCAGGGGGACTATGGCTACACCTTC. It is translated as CASSAPEQGDYGYTF.

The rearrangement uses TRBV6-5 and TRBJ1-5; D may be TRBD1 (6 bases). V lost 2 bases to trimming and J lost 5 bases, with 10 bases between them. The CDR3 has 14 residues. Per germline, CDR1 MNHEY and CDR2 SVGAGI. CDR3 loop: CASSYVGGDQPQHF. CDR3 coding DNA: TGTGCCAGCAGTTACGTTGGGGGCGATCAGCCCCAGCATTTT.

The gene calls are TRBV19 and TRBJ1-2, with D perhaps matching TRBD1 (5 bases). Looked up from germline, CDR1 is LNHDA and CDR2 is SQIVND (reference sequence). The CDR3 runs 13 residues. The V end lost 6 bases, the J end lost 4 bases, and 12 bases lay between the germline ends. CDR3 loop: CASSDQGGYGYTF. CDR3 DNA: TGTGCCAGTAGCGATCAGGGAGGCTATGGCTACACCTTC.

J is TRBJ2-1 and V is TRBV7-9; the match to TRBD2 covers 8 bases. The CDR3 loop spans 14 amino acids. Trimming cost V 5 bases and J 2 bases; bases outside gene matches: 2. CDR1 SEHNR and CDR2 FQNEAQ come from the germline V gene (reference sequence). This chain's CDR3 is CASSLGLAYNEQFF. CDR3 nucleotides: TGTGCCAGCAGCCTGGGACTAGCCTACAATGAGCAGTTCTTC.

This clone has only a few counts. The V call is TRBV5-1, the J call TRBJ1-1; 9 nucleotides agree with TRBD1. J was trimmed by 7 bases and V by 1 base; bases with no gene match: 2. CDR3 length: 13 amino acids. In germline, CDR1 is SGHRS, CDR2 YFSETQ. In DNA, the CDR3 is TGCGCCAGCAGCTTGATGGACAGGGGTGAAGCTTTCTTT. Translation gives CASSLMDRGEAFF.

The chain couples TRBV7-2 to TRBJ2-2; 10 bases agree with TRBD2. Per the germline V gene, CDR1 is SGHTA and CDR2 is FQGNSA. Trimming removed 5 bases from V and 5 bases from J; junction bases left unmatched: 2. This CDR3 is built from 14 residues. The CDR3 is CASSRLAGTGELFF. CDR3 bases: TGTGCCAGCAGCCGACTAGCGGGTACCGGGGAGCTGTTTTTT.

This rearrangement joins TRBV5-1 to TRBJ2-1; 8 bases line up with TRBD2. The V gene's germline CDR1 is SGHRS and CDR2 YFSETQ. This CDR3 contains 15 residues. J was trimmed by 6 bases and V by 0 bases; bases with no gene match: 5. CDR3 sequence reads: CASSLAGTSFNEQFF. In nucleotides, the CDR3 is TGCGCCAGCAGCTTGGCCGGGACTAGTTTCAATGAGCAGTTCTTC. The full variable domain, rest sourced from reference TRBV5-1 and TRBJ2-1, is KAGVTQTPRYLIKTRGQQVTLSCSPISGHRSVSWYQQTPGQGLQFLFEYFSETQRNKGNFPGRFSGRQFSNSRSEMNVSTLELGDSALYLCASSLAGTSFNEQFFGPGTRLTVL.

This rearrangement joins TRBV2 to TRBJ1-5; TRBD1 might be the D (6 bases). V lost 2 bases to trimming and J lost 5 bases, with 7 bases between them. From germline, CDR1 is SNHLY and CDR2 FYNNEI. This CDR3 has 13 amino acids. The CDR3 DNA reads TGTGCCAGCAGTGAATACAGGGATCAGCCCCAGCATTTT. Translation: CASSEYRDQPQHF.

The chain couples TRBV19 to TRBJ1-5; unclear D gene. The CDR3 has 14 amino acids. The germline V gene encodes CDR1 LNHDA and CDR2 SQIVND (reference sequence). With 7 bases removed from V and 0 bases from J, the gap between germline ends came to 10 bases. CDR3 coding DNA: TGTGCCAGTACTTCCCTGTATAGCAATCAGCCCCAGCATTTT. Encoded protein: CASTSLYSNQPQHF.

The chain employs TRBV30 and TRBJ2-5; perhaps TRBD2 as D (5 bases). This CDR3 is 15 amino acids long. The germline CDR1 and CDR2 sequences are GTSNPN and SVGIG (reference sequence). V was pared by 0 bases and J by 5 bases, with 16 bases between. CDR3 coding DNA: TGTGCCTGGAGTGTAAAGAGAGAGAGGGAGGAGACCCAGTACTTC. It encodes CAWSVKREREETQYF.

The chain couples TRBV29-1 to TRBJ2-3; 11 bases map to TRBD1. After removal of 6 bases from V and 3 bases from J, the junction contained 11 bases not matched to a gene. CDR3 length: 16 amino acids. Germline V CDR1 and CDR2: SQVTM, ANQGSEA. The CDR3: CSVCGTGGRTTDTQYF. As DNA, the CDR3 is TGCAGCGTGTGCGGGACAGGGGGAAGAACGACAGATACGCAGTATTTT.

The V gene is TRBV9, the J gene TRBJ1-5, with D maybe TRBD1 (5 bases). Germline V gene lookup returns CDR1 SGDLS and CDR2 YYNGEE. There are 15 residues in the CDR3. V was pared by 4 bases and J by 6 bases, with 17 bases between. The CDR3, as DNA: TGTGCCAGCAGCCTCGACGCGGCGGGGGGTCAGCCCCAGCATTTT. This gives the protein CASSLDAAGGQPQHF.

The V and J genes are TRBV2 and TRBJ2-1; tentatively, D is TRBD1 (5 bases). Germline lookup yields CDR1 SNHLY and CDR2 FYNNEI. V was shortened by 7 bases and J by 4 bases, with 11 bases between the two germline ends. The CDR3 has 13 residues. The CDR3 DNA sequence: TGTGCCAGCAATACCGGACAATACAATGAGCAGTTCTTC. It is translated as CASNTGQYNEQFF.

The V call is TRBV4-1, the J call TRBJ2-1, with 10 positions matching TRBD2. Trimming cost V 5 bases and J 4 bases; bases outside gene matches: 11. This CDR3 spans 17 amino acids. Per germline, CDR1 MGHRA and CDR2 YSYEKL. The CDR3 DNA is TGCGCCAGCAGCATGACGGCAACTAGCGGGACATACAATGAGCAGTTCTTC. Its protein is CASSMTATSGTYNEQFF.

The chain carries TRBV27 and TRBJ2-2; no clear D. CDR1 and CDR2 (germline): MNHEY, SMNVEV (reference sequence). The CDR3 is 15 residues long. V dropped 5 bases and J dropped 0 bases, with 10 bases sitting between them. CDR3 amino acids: CASSISRSNTGELFF. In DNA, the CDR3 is TGTGCCAGCAGTATTTCCAGGTCGAACACCGGGGAGCTGTTTTTT.

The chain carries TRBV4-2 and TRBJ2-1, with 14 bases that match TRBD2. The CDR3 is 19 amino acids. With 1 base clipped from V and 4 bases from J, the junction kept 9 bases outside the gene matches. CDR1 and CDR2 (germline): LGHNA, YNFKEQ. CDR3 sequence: CASSQGGRLAGGIYNEQFF. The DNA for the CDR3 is TGTGCCAGCAGCCAAGGAGGCCGACTAGCGGGGGGGATATACAATGAGCAGTTCTTC.

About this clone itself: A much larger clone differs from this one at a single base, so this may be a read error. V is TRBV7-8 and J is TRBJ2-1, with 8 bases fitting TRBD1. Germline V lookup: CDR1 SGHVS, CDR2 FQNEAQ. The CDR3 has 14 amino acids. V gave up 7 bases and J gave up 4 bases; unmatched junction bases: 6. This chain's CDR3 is CASNPQGGYNEQFF. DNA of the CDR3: TGTGCCAGCAACCCACAGGGGGGTTACAATGAGCAGTTCTTC.

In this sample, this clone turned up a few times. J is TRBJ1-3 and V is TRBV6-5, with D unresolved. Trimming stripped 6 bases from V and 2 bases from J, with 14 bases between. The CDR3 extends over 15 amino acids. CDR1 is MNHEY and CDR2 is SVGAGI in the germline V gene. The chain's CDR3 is CASRTIAGTGNTIYF. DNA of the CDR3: TGTGCCAGCAGGACCATTGCGGGTACTGGAAACACCATATATTTT.

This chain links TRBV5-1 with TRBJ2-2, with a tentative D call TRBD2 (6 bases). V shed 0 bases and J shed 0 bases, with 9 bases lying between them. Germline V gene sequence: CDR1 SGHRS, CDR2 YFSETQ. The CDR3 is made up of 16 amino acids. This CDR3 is CASSLGAGPNTGELFF. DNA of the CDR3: TGCGCCAGCAGCTTGGGAGCGGGCCCGAACACCGGGGAGCTGTTTTTT.